This is a list of T cell receptor beta chains from one sample in a study of early T cells in non-severe SARS-CoV-2 infection. TCRdb reanalysed the 5' RACE reads using MiXCR and keeps one entry per CDR3 protein. Here the sample spans roughly 72,000 distinct CDR3 sequences, around 13% being singletons. The sequencing sample was made of whole blood. Receptors originate from an adult who was a healthcare worker with PCR-confirmed SARS-CoV-2 infection or an uninfected control (not recorded which). Both conserved end residues are part of each CDR3. A D gene is named only where the DNA matches it firmly. Size tells how often a clone was seen (once, few, many) or the class of an expanded clone, and some rows leave it out.

j_call d_call clone_size v_call cdr3_aa cdr3_nt
TRBJ2-7 TRBD1 NA TRBV10-3 CAAMGVQGAMPYF TGTGCCGCCATGGGCGTCCAGGGGGCTATGCCGTACTTC
TRBJ1-1 TRBD1 few TRBV10-3 CAISELDRGRNTEAFF TGTGCCATCAGTGAGTTAGACAGGGGGAGGAACACTGAAGCTTTCTTT
TRBJ2-7 TRBD2 many TRBV3-1 CASSQVPSGYEQYF TGTGCCAGCAGCCAGGTCCCTAGCGGATACGAGCAGTACTTC
TRBJ2-5 TRBD1 few TRBV28 CASIDFQGAQETQYF TGTGCCAGCATCGACTTTCAGGGGGCCCAAGAGACCCAGTACTTC
TRBJ2-1 TRBD1 many TRBV20-1 CSARERDRGLSLYNEQFF TGCAGTGCTAGAGAGAGGGACAGGGGGCTTTCTCTCTACAATGAGCAGTTCTTC
TRBJ2-6 NA many TRBV4-3 CASSQDITIPFGANVLTF TGCGCCAGCAGCCAAGATATCACCATCCCCTTTGGGGCCAACGTCCTGACTTTC
TRBJ2-7 NA many TRBV7-6 CASSLTGGEQYF TGTGCCAGCAGCTTAACAGGCGGCGAGCAGTACTTC
TRBJ2-1 NA many TRBV6-6 CASSYSRNYNEQFF TGTGCCAGCAGTTACTCACGAAACTACAATGAGCAGTTCTTC
TRBJ2-2 NA NA TRBV7-2 CASSRGGGGLTGELFF TGTGCCAGCAGTAGAGGTGGCGGGGGCCTCACCGGGGAGCTGTTTTTT
TRBJ1-4 TRBD1 many TRBV9 CASSVAVTGRNEKLFF TGTGCCAGCAGCGTAGCGGTGACAGGGCGTAATGAAAAACTGTTTTTT
TRBJ2-7 NA many TRBV20-1 CSALPQTATSSYEQYF TGCAGTGCTCTTCCCCAGACAGCGACTAGCTCCTACGAGCAGTACTTC
TRBJ2-3 TRBD2 few TRBV11-2 CASSLGGRNTDTQYF TGTGCCAGCAGCTTAGGCGGGAGGAATACAGATACGCAGTATTTT
TRBJ2-3 TRBD2 few TRBV7-2 CASSSSGGVTDTQYF TGTGCCAGCAGCTCAAGCGGGGGGGTCACAGATACGCAGTATTTT
TRBJ2-1 TRBD2 NA TRBV6-2/TRBV6-3 CASSSGTSVYNEQFF TGTGCCAGCAGCTCTGGGACTAGCGTTTACAATGAGCAGTTCTTC
TRBJ2-4 NA NA TRBV6-5 CASSPRGVAKNIQYF TGTGCCAGCAGCCCCCGGGGAGTGGCCAAAAACATTCAGTACTTC
TRBJ1-6 TRBD1 many TRBV7-2 CASSEGQGASSPLHF TGTGCCAGCAGCGAGGGACAGGGGGCGAGTTCACCCCTCCACTTT